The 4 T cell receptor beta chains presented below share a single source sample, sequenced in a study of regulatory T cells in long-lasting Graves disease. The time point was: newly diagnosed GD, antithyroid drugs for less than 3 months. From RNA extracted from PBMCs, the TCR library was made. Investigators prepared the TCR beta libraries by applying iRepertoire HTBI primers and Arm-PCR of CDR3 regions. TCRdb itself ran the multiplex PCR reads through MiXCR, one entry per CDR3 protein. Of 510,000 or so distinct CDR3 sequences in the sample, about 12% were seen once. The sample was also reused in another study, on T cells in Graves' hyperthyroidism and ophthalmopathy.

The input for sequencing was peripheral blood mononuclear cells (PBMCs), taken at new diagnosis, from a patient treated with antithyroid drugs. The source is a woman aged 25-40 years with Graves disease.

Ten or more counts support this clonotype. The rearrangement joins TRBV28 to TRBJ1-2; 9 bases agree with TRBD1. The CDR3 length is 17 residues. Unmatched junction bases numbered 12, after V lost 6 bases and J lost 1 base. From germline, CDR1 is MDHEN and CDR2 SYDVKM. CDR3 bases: TGTGCCAGCAGCTTTAGACTGGGACAGGGAAATAACTATGGCTACACCTTC. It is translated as CASSFRLGQGNNYGYTF.

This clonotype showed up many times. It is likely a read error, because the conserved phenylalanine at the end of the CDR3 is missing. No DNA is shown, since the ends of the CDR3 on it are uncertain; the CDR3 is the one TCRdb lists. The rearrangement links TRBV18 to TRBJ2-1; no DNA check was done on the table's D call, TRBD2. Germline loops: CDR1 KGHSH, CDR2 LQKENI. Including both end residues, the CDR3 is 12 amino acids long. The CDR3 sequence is CASSPPWVAARI.

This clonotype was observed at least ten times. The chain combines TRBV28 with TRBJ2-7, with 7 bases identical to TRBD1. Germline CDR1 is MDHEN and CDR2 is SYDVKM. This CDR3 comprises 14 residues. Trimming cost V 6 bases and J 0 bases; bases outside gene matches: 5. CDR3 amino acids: CASSDRDSSYEQYF. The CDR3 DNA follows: TGTGCCAGCAGCGACCGGGACAGCTCCTACGAGCAGTACTTC.

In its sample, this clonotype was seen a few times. The CDR3: CSATGMVGYGYTF. The CDR3 region has the DNA TGCAGCGCCACAGGGATGGTTGGCTATGGCTACACCTTC. The rearrangement links TRBV29-1 to TRBJ1-2; D is possibly TRBD1 (6 bases). Germline CDR1 reads SQVTM; CDR2 reads ANQGSEA. The CDR3 length is 13 residues. The ends were cut back, 7 bases at V and 4 bases at J, with 16 bases in the middle. The complete variable domain, with remaining parts taken from reference TRBV29-1 and TRBJ1-2, reads SAVISQKPSRDICQRGTSLTIQCQVDSQVTMMFWYRQQPGQSLTLIATANQGSEATYESGFVIDKFPISRPNLTFSTLTVSNMSPEDSSIYLCSATGMVGYGYTFGSGTRLTVV.